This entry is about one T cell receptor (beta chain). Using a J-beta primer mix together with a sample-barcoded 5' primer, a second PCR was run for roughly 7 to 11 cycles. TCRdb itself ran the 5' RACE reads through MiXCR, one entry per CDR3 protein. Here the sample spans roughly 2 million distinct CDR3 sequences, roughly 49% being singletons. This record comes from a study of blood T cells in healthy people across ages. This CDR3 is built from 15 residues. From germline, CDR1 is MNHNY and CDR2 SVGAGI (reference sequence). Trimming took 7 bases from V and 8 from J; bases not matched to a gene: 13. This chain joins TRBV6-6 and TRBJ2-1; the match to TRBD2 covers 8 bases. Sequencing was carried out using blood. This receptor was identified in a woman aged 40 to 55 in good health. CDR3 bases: TGTGCCAGCACGGGGGGGACCACGGGATTACATGAGCAGTTCTTC. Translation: CASTGGTTGLHEQFF.